Sequencing of this T cell receptor beta chain was carried out in a study of blood T cell repertoires in COVID-19. In the study overall: T cells, B-cell-depleted T cells, or PBMCs supplied cDNA or gDNA.

This clone was seen once. There are 15 residues in the CDR3. Per the germline V gene, CDR1 is WNHNN and CDR2 is SYGVQD (reference sequence). With V trimmed by 2 bases and J by 7 bases, 3 bases remained unmatched. Authors' methods: By means of reference gene primer amplification, nucleated cell counts were estimated. The table came from immunoSEQ multiplex PCR; TCRdb's copy has only in-frame clones and leaves some out. The D gene and trimming were derived from the DNA, and the V and J assignments and clone size from that table. Here the sample spans 85,000 to 100,000 clones, approximately 84% being singletons.

The chain uses TRBV10-1 and TRBJ2-1; 12 bases agree with TRBD2. The receptor comes from an older woman with acute or convalescent COVID-19. Sample: peripheral blood. The CDR3 here is CASSEGLAGLNEQFF. In DNA, the CDR3 is TGCGCCAGCAGTGAGGGACTAGCGGGGCTTAATGAGCAGTTCTTC.